Given below is one T cell receptor (beta chain) in context. The sample originates from a study of blood T cell repertoires in COVID-19. Study-level background: In each case, the material was cDNA or gDNA derived from T cells, B-cell-depleted T cells, or PBMCs.

Participants had their cohort set by participant-reported clinical history. How the authors handled the data: By means of reference gene primer amplification, nucleated cell counts were estimated. TCRdb's copy holds only in-frame clones and misses some; the assay was immunoSEQ multiplex PCR. V and J calls plus clone size are reproduced from that table; the DNA served to infer D and trimming. The sample has roughly 180,000 clones, 60% to 80% seen once. The TCR was taken from a man aged 60-69 years who had been exposed to COVID-19. The sequenced sample was PBMCs or T cells enriched from blood (not recorded which).

CDR3: CASRPSSGSWGELFF. The CDR3 DNA reads as TGTGCCAGCAGACCTTCTAGCGGGAGTTGGGGGGAGCTGTTTTTT. V is TRBV27 and J is TRBJ2-2; TRBD2 matches at 10 bases. Losses at the gene ends were 6 bases for V and 8 bases for J; bases not matched to a gene: 9. Germline V gives CDR1 MNHEY, CDR2 SMNVEV (reference sequence). The length of the CDR3 is 15 residues.